This T cell receptor (beta chain) came from a study of T-cell reconstitution after alpha-beta-depleted transplantation in children. Notes on the study in general: Expanded graft clones, several hundred of them, were reportedly the source of alpha-beta T cells about two months after transplant. Newly made T cells mostly supplied T-cell counts and diversity one year after transplant. Diversity of TCRbeta at day 60 was high in some patients, arising from surviving recipient T cells and thymic progenitors.

With regard to this clonotype: Its antigen remains unidentified.

Preparing the TCRbeta library involved the use of unique molecular identifiers. TCRdb fed the PCR reads into MiXCR, producing one record per CDR3 protein. The sample shows some 80,000 distinct CDR3 sequences, 15% to 20% of them seen only once. Trimming removed 1 base from V and 5 bases from J, with 12 bases in between. This CDR3 is built from 14 residues. Germline V gene lookup returns CDR1 MNHNS and CDR2 SASEGT. This chain uses TRBV6-1 with TRBJ2-7; D perhaps matches TRBD1 (5 bases). The starting material was PBMCs, mostly from graft donor cells, obtained 360 days after TCRalphabeta/CD19-depleted stem cell transplant. The sequence was obtained from a male patient between 2 and 15 years old who had a stem cell transplant for acute lymphoblastic leukemia, so the T cells may come from the graft donor. The CDR3 loop is CASSEGTPRHEQYF. The CDR3 nucleotides are TGTGCCAGCAGTGAAGGGACACCTCGGCACGAGCAGTACTTC.